These 21 T cell receptor beta chains originate from one sample sequenced in a study of blood T cell repertoires in COVID-19. Assay: immunoSEQ multiplex PCR; the TCRdb copy retains only in-frame clones and omits some. The profile shows about 44,000 clones, less than 85% of them singletons. The source material was peripheral blood. These TCRs come from a woman aged 70-85 years with acute or convalescent COVID-19.

The chain recombines TRBV10-3 with TRBJ2-7; tentatively, D is TRBD2 (6 bases). The CDR3 is made up of 19 amino acids. The V end lost 0 bases, the J end lost 4 bases, and 25 bases lay between the germline ends. Per the germline V gene, CDR1 is ENHRY and CDR2 is SYGVKD. CDR3 DNA: TGTGCCATCAGTGAGTCGGGGGGAGGTAGCGTCGGAACATCATACGAGCAGTACTTC. Its protein product is CAISESGGGSVGTSYEQYF.

V usage is TRBV7-8 and J usage is TRBJ1-5; 7 bases match TRBD1. After removal of 4 bases from V and 0 bases from J, the junction contained 9 bases not matched to a gene. Germline lookup yields CDR1 SGHVS and CDR2 FQNEAQ. This CDR3 contains 17 residues. DNA of the CDR3: TGTGCCAGCAGCTCTAGTCCAGGGGGATATAGCAATCAGCCCCAGCATTTT. As protein: CASSSSPGGYSNQPQHF.

J is TRBJ1-3 and V is TRBV6-1, with TRBD1 identical over 11 bases. Germline CDR1 and CDR2: MNHNS and SASEGT. Trimming at V came to 1 base and at J to 8 bases, leaving 4 bases not matched to a gene. The CDR3 loop spans 15 amino acids. CDR3 sequence (DNA): TGTGCCAGCAGTGAAGGGGGACAGGGGGGATACACCATATATTTT. This encodes CASSEGGQGGYTIYF.

The J gene is TRBJ2-2, the V gene TRBV10-3; a weak D match, TRBD2 (5 bases). Germline V CDR1 and CDR2: ENHRY, SYGVKD. This CDR3 comprises 14 residues. V was shortened by 11 bases and J by 0 bases, with 13 bases between the two germline ends. The CDR3 bases are TGTGCCTCTTCTGGACTTTCGAACACCGGGGAGCTGTTTTTT. Its protein product is CASSGLSNTGELFF.

CDR3 in DNA: TGTGCCAGCAGCTTCCCCGACGGAGGTGGGGGCATGAAATCCTACAATGAGCAGTTCTTC. The encoded protein is CASSFPDGGGGMKSYNEQFF. This chain links TRBV13 with TRBJ2-1; TRBD1 is a possible D gene (6 bases). The CDR3 loop spans 20 amino acids. Germline lookup yields CDR1 PRHDT and CDR2 FYEKMQ (reference sequence). Trimming took 3 bases from V and 1 from J, leaving 25 bases between them.

This chain links TRBV6-5 with TRBJ1-5, with 9 bases identical to TRBD1. V shed 5 bases and J 6 bases; nucleotides not matched to a gene: 5. The CDR3 is made up of 14 amino acids. The germline V gene has CDR1 MNHEY and CDR2 SVGAGI. CDR3 in DNA: TGTGCCAGCAGTCCGGACAGGGGTGCTCAGCCCCAGCATTTT. As protein: CASSPDRGAQPQHF.

The gene calls are TRBV4-3 and TRBJ2-1; 7 bases agree with TRBD2. After removal of 0 bases from V and 9 bases from J, the junction contained 14 bases not matched to a gene. Germline lookup yields CDR1 LGHNA and CDR2 YSLEER. There are 17 residues in the CDR3. The CDR3 spells CASSQDGWHTGGGEQFF. The CDR3 DNA follows: TGCGCCAGCAGCCAAGATGGCTGGCACACTGGGGGGGGTGAGCAGTTCTTC.

This chain uses TRBV28 with TRBJ1-4; no clear D. This CDR3 has 15 amino acids. Germline values: CDR1 MDHEN, CDR2 SYDVKM. The V end lost 5 bases, the J end lost 0 bases, and 10 bases lay between the germline ends. CDR3 residues: CASSQQIATNEKLFF. The DNA for the CDR3 is TGTGCCAGCAGTCAACAAATTGCAACTAATGAAAAACTGTTTTTT.

This sequence joins TRBV12-3 or TRBV12-4 and TRBJ2-1, with unresolved D. The V and J ends lost 5 bases and 7 bases respectively, with 6 bases between them. The CDR3 is 11 residues long. The CDR3 spells CASSATNEQFF. Written as DNA, the CDR3 is TGTGCCAGCAGTGCTACGAATGAGCAGTTCTTC.

The chain joins TRBV5-1 to TRBJ1-4; possibly TRBD1 for D (5 bases). The V gene lost 0 bases and the J gene lost 8 bases, with 20 bases spanning the gap. CDR1 and CDR2 (germline): SGHRS, YFSETQ. The CDR3 is made up of 17 amino acids. As DNA, the CDR3 is TGCGCCAGCAGCTTGGGGGCAGGGTGGGAAAGACGCGAAAAACTGTTTTTT. Its translation: CASSLGAGWERREKLFF. Full variable domain (rest looked up from reference TRBV5-1 and TRBJ1-4): KAGVTQTPRYLIKTRGQQVTLSCSPISGHRSVSWYQQTPGQGLQFLFEYFSETQRNKGNFPGRFSGRQFSNSRSEMNVSTLELGDSALYLCASSLGAGWERREKLFFGSGTQLSVL.

The chain couples TRBV2 to TRBJ1-1; D possibly corresponds to TRBD1 (5 bases). Germline V CDR1 and CDR2: SNHLY, FYNNEI. Deletions cut 8 bases from V and 7 bases from J, with 11 bases between. The CDR3 has 11 amino acids. The CDR3, as DNA: TGTGCCAGCCTATGGGGGGGTGAAGCTTTCTTT. Translating it yields CASLWGGEAFF.

V and J are TRBV29-1 and TRBJ1-1; the D is unclear. CDR3 length equals 11 residues. Germline V gives CDR1 SQVTM, CDR2 ANQGSEA. With 7 bases removed from V and 1 base from J, the gap between germline ends came to 7 bases. The CDR3 DNA sequence: TGCAGCGGACAATCGAACACTGAAGCTTTCTTT. This codes for CSGQSNTEAFF.

In the case of this clone: Other DNA sequences of this sample code for an identical CDR3. The J gene is TRBJ2-3, the V gene TRBV7-9; D is perhaps TRBD2 (6 bases). The CDR3 sequence is 15 residues long. Germline CDR1 and CDR2: SEHNR and FQNEAQ (reference sequence). Trimming removed 5 bases at V and 1 base at J, with 13 bases between. The CDR3, as DNA: TGTGCCAGCAGCACGACTAGTGGGGGCACAGATACGCAGTATTTT. Translation gives CASSTTSGGTDTQYF. Based on the CDR3 plus reference TRBV7-9 and TRBJ2-3, the full variable domain is DTGVSQNPRHKITKRGQNVTFRCDPISEHNRLYWYRQTLGQGPEFLTYFQNEAQLEKSRLLSDRFSAERPKGSFSTLEIQRTEQGDSAMYLCASSTTSGGTDTQYFGPGTRLTVL.

This chain connects TRBV7-2 to TRBJ2-5, with a weak D call TRBD2 (6 bases). Trimming cost V 7 bases and J 3 bases, with 18 bases left between them. There are 15 residues in the CDR3. From germline, CDR1 is SGHTA and CDR2 FQGNSA. The CDR3 spells CASTPPGGREETQYF. The CDR3 nucleotides read TGTGCCAGCACCCCCCCCGGAGGGCGGGAAGAGACCCAGTACTTC.

The chain combines TRBV6-5 with TRBJ1-1; D possibly corresponds to TRBD1 (6 bases). V shed 4 bases and J shed 1 base, with 13 bases lying between them. This CDR3 contains 15 residues. Germline-derived CDR1 and CDR2 are MNHEY and SVGAGI. The CDR3 bases are TGTGCCAGCAGTTCATCGTCGACAGGGAACACTGAAGCTTTCTTT. It yields the protein CASSSSSTGNTEAFF.

The chain recombines TRBV2 with TRBJ2-5, with TRBD1 matching 7 bases. Germline lookup yields CDR1 SNHLY and CDR2 FYNNEI. This CDR3 comprises 16 residues. Trimming took 4 bases from V and 2 from J; bases not matched to a gene: 10. The CDR3 DNA reads as TGTGCCAGCAGTGCGGGACAGTCAGGGAGACAAGAGACCCAGTACTTC. Translated, it gives CASSAGQSGRQETQYF.

As DNA, the CDR3 is TGTGCCAGCAGTCAATTAGCGGGAGCCTACGAGCAGTACTTC. This codes for CASSQLAGAYEQYF. The chain is built from TRBV9 and TRBJ2-7; 9 bases map to TRBD2. The CDR3 spans 14 residues. J gave up 2 bases and V 5 bases, and 5 bases lay outside the gene matches. CDR1 is SGDLS and CDR2 is YYNGEE in the germline V gene.

The chain couples TRBV6-5 to TRBJ2-7; 9 bases match TRBD2. Trimming took 6 bases from V and 5 from J; bases not matched to a gene: 14. This CDR3 is 16 amino acids long. Germline CDR1 is MNHEY and CDR2 is SVGAGI. The CDR3 region is CASSYLSGSVVDEQYF. In nucleotides, the CDR3 is TGTGCCAGCAGCTACCTTAGCGGGAGTGTGGTCGACGAGCAGTACTTC.

In DNA, the CDR3 is TGTGCCAGCAGTGCCGGGACTAGCGACTACAATGAGCAGTTCTTC. Amino acids: CASSAGTSDYNEQFF. This chain links TRBV6-4 with TRBJ2-1; 10 nucleotides align to TRBD2. Germline CDR1 and CDR2: MRHNA and SNTAGT. The CDR3 covers 15 residues. Trimming at V came to 4 bases and at J to 3 bases, leaving 3 bases not matched to a gene.

The CDR3 sequence: CASSRGQSNTEAFF. As DNA, the CDR3 is TGTGCCAGTAGCCGAGGACAGTCGAACACTGAAGCTTTCTTT. The chain couples TRBV19 to TRBJ1-1; perhaps TRBD1 as D (6 bases). There are 14 residues in the CDR3. Per the germline V gene, CDR1 is LNHDA and CDR2 is SQIVND (reference sequence). Trimming took off 6 bases at V and 1 base at J, with 12 bases between the two ends.

This clone was recorded only once. At one of its ends the junction is not consistent with the germline gene, which may arise from a read error. V gene TRBV7-7 combines with J gene TRBJ2-5, with D possibly matching TRBD2 (7 bases). The CDR3 runs 16 residues. Germline CDR1 SSHAT, CDR2 FNYEAQ (reference sequence). CDR3 protein: CASSLGLGGGKETQYF. Written as DNA, the CDR3 is TGTGCTAGCAGCTTGGGGTTGGGAGGGGGTAAAGAGACCCAGTACTTC.